Each of the 27 T cell receptor beta chains below was sequenced from the same sample in a study of regulatory T cells in long-lasting Graves disease. CDR3 regions were amplified by Arm-PCR using iRepertoire HTBI primers to build TCR beta libraries. Via MiXCR, TCRdb re-called the multiplex PCR reads, giving one row per CDR3 protein. In the table there are approximately 300,000 distinct CDR3 sequences, 18% of which are singletons. The time point here: newly diagnosed GD, antithyroid drugs for less than 3 months. TCR sequences were obtained from RNA taken from PBMCs. The starting material was peripheral blood mononuclear cells (PBMCs), obtained at new diagnosis, from a patient treated with antithyroid drugs. Source of these receptors: a female donor with Graves disease.

For this clonotype: The germline gene is not matched at one end of the junction; a read error may be the cause. The chain recombines TRBV19 with TRBJ2-5; 7 positions agree with TRBD2. CDR1 is LNHDA, CDR2 SQIVND, per germline (reference sequence). This CDR3 contains 17 residues. The CDR3 spells CASSRRTSGGGQETRYF. The CDR3, as DNA: TGTGCCAGTAGCCGAAGGACTAGTGGGGGAGGCCAAGAGACCCGGTACTTC.

In its sample, this clonotype was seen many times. The genes are TRBV5-6 and TRBJ2-2; possibly TRBD2 for D (5 bases). The germline V gene has CDR1 SGHDT and CDR2 YYEEEE. V lost 0 bases to trimming and J lost 4 bases, with 10 bases between them. The CDR3 runs 15 residues. Here the CDR3 reads CASSLDQRSTGELFF. CDR3 sequence (DNA): TGTGCCAGCAGCTTGGATCAGCGGAGCACCGGGGAGCTGTTTTTT.

This clonotype was found many times. The rearrangement joins TRBV20-1 to TRBJ2-5, with TRBD2 matching 12 bases. This CDR3 contains 14 residues. The V gene end was trimmed by 5 bases and the J gene end by 4 bases; junction bases not matched to a gene: 5. In germline, CDR1 is DFQATT, CDR2 SNEGSKA (reference sequence). The DNA of the CDR3 is TGCAGTGCTTCCAAGGGACTAGCGGGAGAGACCCAGTACTTC. Its protein is CSASKGLAGETQYF.

There are many counts of this clonotype. The J gene is TRBJ2-5, the V gene TRBV24-1, with 12 bases that match TRBD1. V shed 3 bases, J shed 2 bases, and the junction held 9 bases outside the gene matches. Germline V gene lookup returns CDR1 KGHDR and CDR2 SFDVKD. The CDR3 contains 18 residues. CDR3 amino acids: CATSDRGTGGASQETQYF. CDR3 nucleotides: TGTGCCACCAGTGATCGCGGGACAGGGGGCGCCTCTCAAGAGACCCAGTACTTC.

CDR3 in amino acids: CASSYGTGGSYEQYF. The CDR3 nucleotides read TGTGCCAGTAGCTACGGGACAGGGGGTTCCTACGAGCAGTACTTC. The rearrangement links TRBV19 to TRBJ2-7, with 11 positions matching TRBD1. This CDR3 contains 15 residues. The V gene's germline CDR1 is LNHDA and CDR2 SQIVND (reference sequence). V dropped 6 bases and J dropped 1; count of bases not matched to a gene: 5.

Only one count was recorded for this clonotype. This rearrangement joins TRBV28 to TRBJ1-2, with D unclear. Trimming cost V 2 bases and J 3 bases, with 7 bases left between them. This CDR3 spans 13 amino acids. Germline V CDR1 and CDR2: MDHEN, SYDVKM. This chain's CDR3 is CASSLGIYYGYTF. The CDR3 region has the DNA TGTGCCAGCAGTTTAGGGATTTACTATGGCTACACCTTC.

The chain joins TRBV28 to TRBJ2-7; D gene ambiguous. Germline lookup yields CDR1 MDHEN and CDR2 SYDVKM. The CDR3 totals 16 residues. V lost 3 bases to trimming and J lost 2 bases, with 17 bases between them. CDR3 bases: TGTGCCAGCAGTTTCCACTATAGCCGAAGTACCTACGAGCAGTACTTC. Translated, it gives CASSFHYSRSTYEQYF.

This clonotype has just a few counts. The chain uses TRBV9 and TRBJ2-3; D is possibly TRBD1 (5 bases). V gave up 0 bases and J gave up 0 bases, with 11 bases separating them. Per germline, CDR1 SGDLS and CDR2 YYNGEE. The CDR3 is 16 residues long. The CDR3 coding sequence is TGTGCCAGCAGCGTAGCGCCAGGGCAGAGCACAGATACGCAGTATTTT. It yields the protein CASSVAPGQSTDTQYF.

This clonotype was seen many times. This chain joins TRBV12-3 or TRBV12-4 and TRBJ1-3; 7 positions match TRBD1. CDR3 length: 14 amino acids. V shed 6 bases, J shed 0 bases, and the junction held 2 bases outside the gene matches. CDR3 sequence: CASRQGGSGNTIYF. The CDR3 nucleotides are TGTGCCAGCAGGCAGGGGGGCTCTGGAAACACCATATATTTT.

This clonotype was recorded a few times. The chain combines TRBV6-5 with TRBJ2-1; D is unresolved. CDR1 and CDR2 (germline): MNHEY, SVGAGI. The CDR3 length is 15 residues. V was shortened by 0 bases and J by 5 bases, with 11 bases between the two germline ends. Here the CDR3 DNA reads TGTGCCAGCAGTTACTCAGGGCAGTCAAACAATGAGCAGTTCTTC. Residues: CASSYSGQSNNEQFF.

This clonotype has at least ten counts. The CDR3 nucleotides are TGTGCCAGCAGCCCCCGTCGGGACCCGGGTGAAAAACTGTTTTTT. This sequence encodes CASSPRRDPGEKLFF. V is TRBV7-9 and J is TRBJ1-4; maybe TRBD1 (5 bases). Germline V lookup: CDR1 SEHNR, CDR2 FQNEAQ (reference sequence). The CDR3 is made up of 15 amino acids. The V end lost 5 bases, the J end lost 7 bases, and 17 bases lay between the germline ends. The whole variable domain, remainder taken from reference TRBV7-9 and TRBJ1-4, is DTGVSQNPRHKITKRGQNVTFRCDPISEHNRLYWYRQTLGQGPEFLTYFQNEAQLEKSRLLSDRFSAERPKGSFSTLEIQRTEQGDSAMYLCASSPRRDPGEKLFFGSGTQLSVL.

This chain uses TRBV18 with TRBJ2-1; D possibly matches TRBD1 or TRBD2 (5 bases each). The CDR3 contains 13 residues. The ends were cut back, 5 bases at V and 10 bases at J, with 15 bases in the middle. Germline V lookup: CDR1 KGHSH, CDR2 LQKENI. CDR3 coding DNA: TGTGCCAGCTCAACCGGAGACTGGGACGAGCAGTTCTTC. It yields the protein CASSTGDWDEQFF.

About this clonotype: Given a much more abundant clone one base away, this may be a read error. The J gene is TRBJ2-3, the V gene TRBV14; D not certain. The DNA end lines up better with TRBJ1-5; the J call may be wrong. Germline V gene lookup returns CDR1 SGHDN and CDR2 FVKESK. This CDR3 region has 15 residues. The DNA of the CDR3 is TGTGCCAGCAGCCAAGGGCAGACCAACACAGATACGCAGCATTTT. The encoded protein is CASSQGQTNTDTQHF.

The sample holds a few counts of this clonotype. The chain employs TRBV6-2 or TRBV6-3 and TRBJ2-5, with 7 bases aligning to TRBD1. Germline loops: CDR1 MNHEY, CDR2 SVGEGT. This CDR3 region has 17 residues. The V and J ends lost 6 bases and 2 bases, in that order; junction bases with no gene match: 15. This CDR3 is CASRAHPLSGGQETQYF. The DNA for the CDR3 is TGTGCCAGCAGAGCCCACCCGTTATCAGGGGGACAAGAGACCCAGTACTTC.

Many counts were recorded for this clonotype. This chain links TRBV5-1 with TRBJ2-5; 8 bases fit TRBD2. The CDR3 runs to 15 residues. CDR1 is SGHRS and CDR2 is YFSETQ in the germline V gene. Trimming removed 6 bases from V and 4 bases from J; junction bases left unmatched: 11. The CDR3 spells CASTLSGRGGETQYF. CDR3 bases: TGCGCCAGCACCCTGTCGGGCCGGGGGGGAGAGACCCAGTACTTC.

As regards this clonotype: A read error may explain this, as a much larger clone is one base away. The chain is built from TRBV3-1 and TRBJ2-1; TRBD1 or TRBD2 may be the D gene (5 bases each). Germline V gene data show CDR1 as LGHDT and CDR2 as YNNKEL (reference sequence). The length of the CDR3 is 15 residues. The CDR3 region has the DNA TGTGTCAGCAGCCAAGAGTTCTGGGGGACCAATGAGCAGTTCTTC. It translates to CVSSQEFWGTNEQFF.

This clonotype was found a few times. The chain recombines TRBV12-3 or TRBV12-4 with TRBJ1-5; tentative D call: TRBD1 (6 bases). This CDR3 spans 17 amino acids. Trimming stripped 4 bases from V and 6 bases from J, with 22 bases between. CDR3 residues: CASSSEAGHSQLQPQHF. The CDR3 DNA reads TGTGCCAGCAGTTCTGAGGCGGGACACAGTCAGCTTCAGCCCCAGCATTTT.

This clonotype was observed many times. The rearrangement uses TRBV10-3 and TRBJ1-5; D uncertain. Trimming stripped 6 bases from V and 1 base from J, with 4 bases between. Per germline, CDR1 ENHRY and CDR2 SYGVKD. CDR3 size: 12 residues. The CDR3 DNA sequence: TGTGCCATCAGGGACAGCAATCAGCCCCAGCATTTT. It translates to CAIRDSNQPQHF.

Concerning this clonotype: A read error may account for a junction end that differs from germline. V gene TRBV4-1 combines with J gene TRBJ1-2; 8 nucleotides line up with TRBD1. This CDR3 contains 15 residues. Germline-derived CDR1 and CDR2 are MGHRA and YSYEKL. The CDR3 loop is CANSQESRGPYGYTF. The CDR3 DNA reads TGCGCCAACAGCCAAGAGTCCAGGGGGCCCTATGGCTACACCTTC.

About this clonotype: This is likely an artifact of a read error, given a far larger clone one base away. This rearrangement joins TRBV11-1 to TRBJ2-3; 12 bases map to TRBD2. Gene TRBJ2-7 matches the end of the DNA better, so the J call may be wrong. This CDR3 region has 16 residues. Germline V gene sequence: CDR1 SGHAT, CDR2 FQDESV (reference sequence). CDR3 sequence (DNA): TGTGCCAGCAGCTTAATGACTAGCGGGAGTCGCGATGAGCAGTACTTC. Its protein is CASSLMTSGSRDEQYF.

The table lists this clonotype with many counts. This chain links TRBV6-2 or TRBV6-3 with TRBJ1-5; D is perhaps TRBD1 (6 bases). The length of the CDR3 is 17 residues. The germline V gene has CDR1 MNHEY and CDR2 SVGEGT. Trimming left V 0 bases short and J 0 bases short, with 12 bases between. CDR3 in DNA: TGTGCCAGCAGTTACTCCGGGGGCCCTTATAGCAATCAGCCCCAGCATTTT. Amino acid sequence: CASSYSGGPYSNQPQHF.

This clonotype was counted many times. The CDR3 bases are TGTGCCACCAGTGAGGTGACAGGGGTAACTTTCTTT. This codes for CATSEVTGVTFF. The V gene is TRBV24-1, the J gene TRBJ1-1, with 8 bases matching TRBD1. V was clipped by 4 bases and J by 12 bases; unmatched bases: 6. Germline values: CDR1 KGHDR, CDR2 SFDVKD. The CDR3 is 12 amino acids.

This clonotype was seen ten or more times. The chain is built from TRBV7-9 and TRBJ2-7; possible D gene TRBD2, 5 bases. The V end was cut by 1 base, the J end by 6 bases, with 13 bases between. The CDR3 has 14 residues. Looked up from germline, CDR1 is SEHNR and CDR2 is FQNEAQ (reference sequence). The CDR3 here is CASSLEWQAGEQYF. CDR3 DNA: TGTGCCAGCAGCTTAGAGTGGCAGGCGGGCGAGCAGTACTTC.

In this sample, this clonotype turned up many times. This rearrangement joins TRBV29-1 to TRBJ2-7; TRBD2 might be the D (6 bases). CDR3 size: 14 residues. Deletions cut 4 bases from V and 6 bases from J, with 19 bases between. Germline lookup yields CDR1 SQVTM and CDR2 ANQGSEA. This CDR3 is CSVAPLGGGSEQYF. CDR3 coding DNA: TGCAGCGTTGCCCCTCTGGGGGGAGGAAGCGAGCAGTACTTC.

At least ten counts were recorded for this clonotype. The gene calls are TRBV2 and TRBJ2-3, with a possible D match to TRBD1 (6 bases). The CDR3 has 15 amino acids. Trimming stripped 6 bases from V and 7 bases from J, with 20 bases between. CDR1 is SNHLY, CDR2 FYNNEI, per germline. For the CDR3, the DNA is TGTGCCAGCAGACAAAGGGGGATGAGGTCGAATACGCAGTATTTT. Translation gives CASRQRGMRSNTQYF.

Many counts were recorded for this clonotype. The chain recombines TRBV19 with TRBJ2-7; TRBD1 matches 8 bases. The V and J ends lost 6 bases and 3 bases, in that order; junction bases with no gene match: 10. Per germline, CDR1 LNHDA and CDR2 SQIVND (reference sequence). The length of the CDR3 is 15 residues. The CDR3 is CASSQKTGAYYEQYF. DNA for the CDR3: TGTGCCAGTAGCCAGAAGACAGGGGCTTACTACGAGCAGTACTTC.

The table lists this clonotype with a few counts. V is TRBV5-1 and J is TRBJ2-7; 7 positions agree with TRBD2. This CDR3 is 16 amino acids long. Germline V gene data show CDR1 as SGHRS and CDR2 as YFSETQ. The junction had 6 bases not matched to a gene; V was cut back by 0 bases and J by 0 bases. CDR3 nucleotides: TGCGCCAGCAGCTTGGCAACTAGCGCCGTCTCCTACGAGCAGTACTTC. This codes for CASSLATSAVSYEQYF.